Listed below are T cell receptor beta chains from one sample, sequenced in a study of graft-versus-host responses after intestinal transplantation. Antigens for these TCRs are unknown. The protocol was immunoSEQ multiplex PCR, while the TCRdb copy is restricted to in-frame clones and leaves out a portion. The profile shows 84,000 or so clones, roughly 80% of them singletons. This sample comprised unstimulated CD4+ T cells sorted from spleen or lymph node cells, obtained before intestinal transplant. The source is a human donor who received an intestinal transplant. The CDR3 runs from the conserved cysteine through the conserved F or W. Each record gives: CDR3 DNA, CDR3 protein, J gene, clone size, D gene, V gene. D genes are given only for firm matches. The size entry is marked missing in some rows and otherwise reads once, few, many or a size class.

CDR3 DNA: TGTGCCAGCAGCTCGGTACAGGGTACGGGTGGCTACACCTTC; CDR3 protein: CASSSVQGTGGYTF; J gene: TRBJ1-2; clone size: .; D gene: .; V gene: TRBV7-2
CDR3 DNA: TGCGCCAGCAGCCAAGTCGGGACAGGGGTGGGAGAGCAGTACTTC; CDR3 protein: CASSQVGTGVGEQYF; J gene: TRBJ2-5; clone size: .; D gene: TRBD1; V gene: TRBV4-1
CDR3 DNA: TGTGCCAGTACCGGGACTAGATCGGTCGGGGAGCTGTTTTTT; CDR3 protein: CASTGTRSVGELFF; J gene: TRBJ2-2; clone size: .; D gene: TRBD2; V gene: TRBV6-1
CDR3 DNA: TGTGCCAGCAGCTTACGCACAGGGGCTGAAAAACTGTTTTTT; CDR3 protein: CASSLRTGAEKLFF; J gene: TRBJ1-4; clone size: .; D gene: TRBD1; V gene: TRBV11-2
CDR3 DNA: TGCGCCAGCAGCTTGAACAGCATCTACAATGAGCAGTTCTTC; CDR3 protein: CASSLNSIYNEQFF; J gene: TRBJ2-1; clone size: .; D gene: .; V gene: TRBV5-1
CDR3 DNA: TGTGCCAGCAGCCTCCCGACAGATAATTCACCCCTCCACTTT; CDR3 protein: CASSLPTDNSPLHF; J gene: TRBJ1-6; clone size: .; D gene: .; V gene: TRBV7-9
CDR3 DNA: TGCGCCAGCAGCTTGGTCCAGGGTCACGGCACAGATACGCAGTATTTT; CDR3 protein: CASSLVQGHGTDTQYF; J gene: TRBJ2-3; clone size: once; D gene: .; V gene: TRBV5-1
CDR3 DNA: TGTGCCAGCAGTGGGCGGGAGGGGTACGAGCAGTACTTC; CDR3 protein: CASSGREGYEQYF; J gene: TRBJ2-7; clone size: few; D gene: TRBD2; V gene: TRBV6-4
CDR3 DNA: TGTGCCAGCAGCACCCTAGGAGCGGGGGGAGGGGATACGCAGTATTTT; CDR3 protein: CASSTLGAGGGDTQYF; J gene: TRBJ2-3; clone size: .; D gene: TRBD2; V gene: TRBV28
CDR3 DNA: TGTGCCAGCAGTTTAGATCGTCTTCTCTTCGGGGAGCAGTACTTC; CDR3 protein: CASSLDRLLFGEQYF; J gene: TRBJ2-5; clone size: .; D gene: .; V gene: TRBV27
CDR3 DNA: TGTGCCAGCAGCGAAGCCGGGACAGGATATGGCTACACCTTC; CDR3 protein: CASSEAGTGYGYTF; J gene: TRBJ1-2; clone size: .; D gene: TRBD1; V gene: TRBV9
CDR3 DNA: TGTGCCAGCAGTTTAGAGGCCCAGGGGAGACCCCTCCACTTT; CDR3 protein: CASSLEAQGRPLHF; J gene: TRBJ1-6; clone size: .; D gene: .; V gene: TRBV28
CDR3 DNA: TGTGCCAGCAGCGCGGGTGCTGGGGGGGACGGCTACGAGCAGTACTTC; CDR3 protein: CASSAGAGGDGYEQYF; J gene: TRBJ2-7; clone size: few; D gene: TRBD2; V gene: TRBV5-6
CDR3 DNA: TGTGCCAGCAGCCCGCGGCGGTCTTTACACGAGCAGTACTTC; CDR3 protein: CASSPRRSLHEQYF; J gene: TRBJ2-7; clone size: .; D gene: .; V gene: TRBV7-2
CDR3 DNA: TGTGCCAGCAGTTACACAGGAGACACTGAAGCTTTCTTT; CDR3 protein: CASSYTGDTEAFF; J gene: TRBJ1-1; clone size: .; D gene: .; V gene: TRBV6-5
CDR3 DNA: TGTGCCAGCAGTTCTCGTGCTGAGGGAGACCAAGAGACCCAGTACTTC; CDR3 protein: CASSSRAEGDQETQYF; J gene: TRBJ2-5; clone size: .; D gene: .; V gene: TRBV28
CDR3 DNA: TGCAGCCATATTAGAGGTGGCGCAGATACGCAGTATTTT; CDR3 protein: CSHIRGGADTQYF; J gene: TRBJ2-3; clone size: once; D gene: .; V gene: TRBV29-1
CDR3 DNA: TGTGCCTGGAATTCCGGGACAGTTTCACCCCTCCACTTT; CDR3 protein: CAWNSGTVSPLHF; J gene: TRBJ1-6; clone size: few; D gene: TRBD1; V gene: TRBV30
CDR3 DNA: TGTGCCAGCAGCCCTGGGACAGGGGGTCGCACAGATACGCAGTATTTT; CDR3 protein: CASSPGTGGRTDTQYF; J gene: TRBJ2-3; clone size: .; D gene: TRBD1; V gene: TRBV7-6
CDR3 DNA: TGTGCCGGGGGCCTCGAGGGGGTAGGAAATTCACCCCTCCACTTT; CDR3 protein: CAGGLEGVGNSPLHF; J gene: TRBJ1-6; clone size: .; D gene: .; V gene: TRBV2
CDR3 DNA: TGTGCCAGCAGTGAGGGGGGATACACCGGGGAGCTGTTTTTT; CDR3 protein: CASSEGGYTGELFF; J gene: TRBJ2-2; clone size: .; D gene: .; V gene: TRBV25-1
CDR3 DNA: TGTGCCAGCAGGCAAGGACAGGGAGCTAATGAAAAACTGTTTTTT; CDR3 protein: CASRQGQGANEKLFF; J gene: TRBJ1-4; clone size: .; D gene: TRBD1; V gene: TRBV5-8
CDR3 DNA: TGTGCCAGCAGTCCCCGCCGGGACAGGGGGCTGACAGATACGCAGTATTTT; CDR3 protein: CASSPRRDRGLTDTQYF; J gene: TRBJ2-3; clone size: .; D gene: TRBD1; V gene: TRBV2
CDR3 DNA: TGTGCCAGCAGTATAGCGGGGGGGCTAGAGACCCAGTACTTC; CDR3 protein: CASSIAGGLETQYF; J gene: TRBJ2-5; clone size: .; D gene: TRBD2; V gene: TRBV2
CDR3 DNA: TGTGCCAGCAGGACGACAGGCACCTACGAGCAGTACTTC; CDR3 protein: CASRTTGTYEQYF; J gene: TRBJ2-7; clone size: .; D gene: .; V gene: TRBV28
CDR3 DNA: TGCAGCCCCCAGCGGGAAACAGATACGCAGTATTTT; CDR3 protein: CSPQRETDTQYF; J gene: TRBJ2-3; clone size: .; D gene: TRBD2; V gene: TRBV29-1
CDR3 DNA: TGTGCCAGCAGCCCCCCCTCACTAAACTACGAGCAGTACTTC; CDR3 protein: CASSPPSLNYEQYF; J gene: TRBJ2-7; clone size: .; D gene: .; V gene: TRBV11-1
CDR3 DNA: TGCAGCGTTGAACGGGCAGGGGGAATGAACACTGAAGCTTTCTTT; CDR3 protein: CSVERAGGMNTEAFF; J gene: TRBJ1-1; clone size: .; D gene: TRBD1; V gene: TRBV29-1
CDR3 DNA: TGTGCCAGCAGTTTATCGGCCCGGGGCACTGAAGCTTTCTTT; CDR3 protein: CASSLSARGTEAFF; J gene: TRBJ1-1; clone size: .; D gene: .; V gene: TRBV27
CDR3 DNA: TGTGCCAGCAGCTCTCCCGGGACAGAGCTCTATGGCTACACCTTC; CDR3 protein: CASSSPGTELYGYTF; J gene: TRBJ1-2; clone size: .; D gene: TRBD1; V gene: TRBV7-2
CDR3 DNA: TGTGCCAGCACGACGGGAGGCGGGCGTGAGCAGTTCTTC; CDR3 protein: CASTTGGGREQFF; J gene: TRBJ2-1; clone size: .; D gene: TRBD2; V gene: TRBV28
CDR3 DNA: TGTGCCAGCAGCCAAGCCTGGGCTAGCGGAGATCGGTCCTACGAGCAGTACTTC; CDR3 protein: CASSQAWASGDRSYEQYF; J gene: TRBJ2-7; clone size: .; D gene: TRBD2; V gene: TRBV4-2
CDR3 DNA: TGTGCCAGCAGCCAAGATCGTGTGGGGGGGCGCGAGCAGTACTTC; CDR3 protein: CASSQDRVGGREQYF; J gene: TRBJ2-7; clone size: .; D gene: .; V gene: TRBV4-2
CDR3 DNA: TGCGCCAGCAGCATAGGACTAGCCGGAGAGACCCAGTACTTC; CDR3 protein: CASSIGLAGETQYF; J gene: TRBJ2-5; clone size: .; D gene: TRBD2; V gene: TRBV5-1
CDR3 DNA: TGTGCCAGCAGTCCCCGTAGGGGCGGGAATACGCAGTATTTT; CDR3 protein: CASSPRRGGNTQYF; J gene: TRBJ2-3; clone size: few; D gene: .; V gene: TRBV27
CDR3 DNA: TGTGCCAGCAGTGGAAACAGGGGGTATGGCTACACCTTC; CDR3 protein: CASSGNRGYGYTF; J gene: TRBJ1-2; clone size: .; D gene: TRBD1; V gene: TRBV6-1
CDR3 DNA: TGTGCCAGCAGTCTCCGCGGGGGACTAGCGGCACCCTACGAGCAGTACTTC; CDR3 protein: CASSLRGGLAAPYEQYF; J gene: TRBJ2-7; clone size: .; D gene: TRBD2; V gene: TRBV27
CDR3 DNA: TGTGCCAGCTGGGGGGGACTAGCGTCCCCAACCGCACCCACAGATACGCAGTATTTT; CDR3 protein: CASWGGLASPTAPTDTQYF; J gene: TRBJ2-3; clone size: once; D gene: TRBD2; V gene: TRBV2
CDR3 DNA: TGCGCCAGCAGCTTACAGGGAGAGGGGTACAATGAGCAGTTCTTC; CDR3 protein: CASSLQGEGYNEQFF; J gene: TRBJ2-1; clone size: .; D gene: .; V gene: TRBV5-1
CDR3 DNA: TGTGCCAGCAGGAGGGACAGACGCACAGATACGCAGTATTTT; CDR3 protein: CASRRDRRTDTQYF; J gene: TRBJ2-3; clone size: .; D gene: TRBD1; V gene: TRBV6-1
CDR3 DNA: TGCAGCGCCCTGAGGGGGTCCTACACCGGGGAGCTGTTTTTT; CDR3 protein: CSALRGSYTGELFF; J gene: TRBJ2-2; clone size: .; D gene: .; V gene: TRBV29-1
CDR3 DNA: TGTGCCAGCCTGACCTCCGGACAGGCGAACACCATATATTTT; CDR3 protein: CASLTSGQANTIYF; J gene: TRBJ1-3; clone size: .; D gene: TRBD1; V gene: TRBV28
CDR3 DNA: TGTGCCAGCAGTGACAGGGGCCGTGATGAAGCTTTCTTT; CDR3 protein: CASSDRGRDEAFF; J gene: TRBJ1-1; clone size: .; D gene: .; V gene: TRBV2
CDR3 DNA: TGCGCCAGCCCCCCCCGGGGGACAGTTATTTGCAATCAGCCCCAGCATTTT; CDR3 protein: CASPPRGTVICNQPQHF; J gene: TRBJ1-5; clone size: few; D gene: TRBD1; V gene: TRBV5-1
CDR3 DNA: TGTGCCAGCAGACGCCGGACTAGCGGGGGTACGGGGCAGTTCTTC; CDR3 protein: CASRRRTSGGTGQFF; J gene: TRBJ2-1; clone size: .; D gene: TRBD2; V gene: TRBV28
CDR3 DNA: TGTGCCAGCAGCCCCAACCTAGGGGCCTATGGCTACACCTTC; CDR3 protein: CASSPNLGAYGYTF; J gene: TRBJ1-2; clone size: few; D gene: .; V gene: TRBV5-6
CDR3 DNA: TGTGCCAGCAGGCGGGGCCTCACCGGGGAGCTGTTTTTT; CDR3 protein: CASRRGLTGELFF; J gene: TRBJ2-2; clone size: once; D gene: .; V gene: TRBV2
CDR3 DNA: TGCGCCAGCAGCCCTCACAGGGGGATAACCTATAATTCACCCCTCCACTTT; CDR3 protein: CASSPHRGITYNSPLHF; J gene: TRBJ1-6; clone size: .; D gene: TRBD1; V gene: TRBV4-1
CDR3 DNA: TGTGCCAGCACAGTCCTACGGAACACTGAAGCTTTCTTT; CDR3 protein: CASTVLRNTEAFF; J gene: TRBJ1-1; clone size: .; D gene: .; V gene: TRBV30
CDR3 DNA: TGTGCCAGCAGATCGACAGGGAACCAGCCCCAGCATTTT; CDR3 protein: CASRSTGNQPQHF; J gene: TRBJ1-5; clone size: .; D gene: TRBD1; V gene: TRBV6-1
CDR3 DNA: TGTGCCAGCAGCGGTACTAGCGGGGGGAACAATGAGCAGTTCTTC; CDR3 protein: CASSGTSGGNNEQFF; J gene: TRBJ2-1; clone size: .; D gene: TRBD2; V gene: TRBV7-8
CDR3 DNA: TGTGCCAGCAGTACGGCGGGCCCGAACACCGGGGAGCTGTTTTTT; CDR3 protein: CASSTAGPNTGELFF; J gene: TRBJ2-2; clone size: .; D gene: .; V gene: TRBV28
CDR3 DNA: TGTGCCAGCCGGTATGGGGGGGCGAATTCACCCCTCCACTTT; CDR3 protein: CASRYGGANSPLHF; J gene: TRBJ1-6; clone size: .; D gene: .; V gene: TRBV28
CDR3 DNA: TGTGCCAGCAGCTTGACAGCCTATGGCTACACCTTC; CDR3 protein: CASSLTAYGYTF; J gene: TRBJ1-2; clone size: .; D gene: .; V gene: TRBV11-2
CDR3 DNA: TGTGCCAGTCGAACAGGGGGCGCTGGGGCCAACGTCCTGACTTTC; CDR3 protein: CASRTGGAGANVLTF; J gene: TRBJ2-6; clone size: .; D gene: TRBD1; V gene: TRBV19
CDR3 DNA: TGTGCCAGCAGCTTAGAACGGGGGGCGGGGACGGATACGCAGTATTTT; CDR3 protein: CASSLERGAGTDTQYF; J gene: TRBJ2-3; clone size: once; D gene: .; V gene: TRBV13
CDR3 DNA: TGCGCCAGCAGCTTGATGGGGGGGGAGACCCAGTACTTC; CDR3 protein: CASSLMGGETQYF; J gene: TRBJ2-5; clone size: .; D gene: TRBD2; V gene: TRBV5-1
CDR3 DNA: TGTGCCAGCAGCTTCCGGACAGGGAGGGACACCATATATTTT; CDR3 protein: CASSFRTGRDTIYF; J gene: TRBJ1-3; clone size: .; D gene: TRBD1; V gene: TRBV7-2
CDR3 DNA: TGTGCCAGCAGCAAAGTTGCGGGACAGGGGGCTGGAGAGACCCAGTACTTC; CDR3 protein: CASSKVAGQGAGETQYF; J gene: TRBJ2-5; clone size: .; D gene: TRBD1; V gene: TRBV11-2
CDR3 DNA: TGTGCCAGCACGGAGGGGCAGACCCAGTACTTC; CDR3 protein: CASTEGQTQYF; J gene: TRBJ2-5; clone size: .; D gene: .; V gene: TRBV28